This T cell receptor (beta chain) was obtained from a study of shared T cell receptors in the human thymus (dated by TCRdb to the early 2020s). In the study overall: The study investigated the way shared, self-reactive T-cell receptor alpha chains are produced in the human thymus.

As regards this clone: Its antigen specificity is not known. Base qualities were left out, and no much larger clone turns up one base away.

Library method: the immunoSEQ multiplex PCR assay. Entries here come from immuneACCESS through TCRdb and include only in-frame sequences with V and J called. Some clones fail to appear in such tables; in the studies checked, an unresolved V gene covers under half of the shortfall, and the cause of the remainder is unknown. Recorded for this sample are roughly 700,000 clones; 70% to 90% of them occurred a single time. Around 0.01% of the sample lies in the top ten. After removal of 5 bases from V and 6 bases from J, the junction retains 17 bases not matched to a gene. Looking up the germline V gene yields CDR1 SNHLY and CDR2 FYNNEI. CDR3 length: 17 amino acids, cysteine to phenylalanine. Kept here is only the CDR3 DNA, which spans 51 bases and is read in frame from base 1. This sample also appeared in a second study, on human thymus T cells. The second publication reports: Immunologically healthy infants undergoing open corrective cardiac surgery for congenital heart defects in Finland were used as donors. The thymus tissue came from surgical resects taken out during corrective cardiac surgery. Both the thymic and the peripheral blood repertoires appeared to show biased V and J gene segment usage. Highly overlapping thymic TCR repertoires among unrelated individuals were reported in the related research. The study described the TCR alpha and beta repertoires in eight or nine infant thymus samples and a handful of matching peripheral blood samples. The cohort included about 6 male and a couple of female infants, with donor ages spanning 7 to 244 days. Thymocytes were released mechanically from tissue and stored at -70 °C as pellets of roughly 9-31 million cells. A QIAsymphony instrument was used to extract genomic DNA from frozen cell pellets. The immunoSEQ multiplex PCR assay was used to amplify the TCRB and TCRAD loci from a standardized amount of quality-controlled genomic DNA. The V(D)J region was spanned by amplicons of a length sufficient to cover the CDR3 and to identify V and J genes. The amplicons were sequenced on an Illumina platform via the commercial immunoSEQ service. Corrections for primer bias and sequencing errors followed previously described methods, while TCRAD and TCRB definitions were based on the IMGT database. The repertoires were analysed using immunoSEQ Analyzer 3.0 and VDJTools for basic statistics, V/J segment usage, diversity estimates, rarefaction and pairwise overlap. To estimate diversity, the Chao1, ChaoE, Efron-Thisted, Shannon and inverse Simpson indices were applied, and diversity was also estimated on datasets down-sampled to the smallest sample. For repertoire overlap, CDR3 nucleotide sequence, V gene and J gene had to match strictly, and clustering was done by Jaccard-based multidimensional scaling. On average, thymus samples gave 800,000 or so unique TCRB clonotypes, whereas blood samples gave about 84,000.

The sequence is built from TRBV2 and TRBJ2-7, with TRBD1 identical over 9 junction bases. The sample was thymocytes. The source is a boy in the first two years of life with a congenital heart defect. Donor details come from another sample of the same person, matched by shared clones. In nucleotides, the sequence is TGTGCCAGCAGTACCCACCACCGGGACAGGGTGTCAGGCGAGCAGTACTTC. Its coded protein is CASSTHHRDRVSGEQYF.